This TCR beta chain was identified in a study of OX40 agonist ivuxolimab in advanced cancers. About the study: Patients were treated with intravenous ivuxolimab, dosed at 0.01 to 10 mg/kg and infused every 2 weeks.

V shed 1 base and J shed 4 bases, with 10 bases lying between them. This CDR3 spans 14 amino acids. Germline V CDR1 and CDR2: SGHTA, FQGNSA. Generated by immunoSEQ multiplex PCR, the TCRdb table keeps only in-frame clones and is missing some. The profile shows more than 60,000 clones, roughly 87% of them singletons. Notes on the study in general: With doses of 0.1-3.0 mg/kg, partial responders showed among the lowest clonal expansion.

A word on this clone: The antigen is undetermined. The sample carries other DNA sequences with the same CDR3.

It was autoimmune disease history or systemic immunosuppression that excluded patients. This clonotype was obtained from an adult with an advanced solid tumor such as melanoma, head and neck, liver or kidney cancer. The chain employs TRBV7-2 and TRBJ2-5, with D possibly called TRBD1 or TRBD2 (5 bases each). This material consisted of CD4+ or CD8+ T cells sorted from blood, taken in a trial of the OX40 agonist ivuxolimab. CDR3 residues: CASSLGGAGETQYF. The CDR3 nucleotides are TGTGCCAGCAGCTTAGGTGGGGCGGGAGAGACCCAGTACTTC.